This T cell receptor (beta chain) was recorded in a study of cytomegalovirus exposure and HLA in healthy donors. Whole-study findings and limits: Analysis performed later showed TCR beta chains linked to HLA being more clonally expanded than equally common others. The dataset shows that most TCR sequences were rare, while some public TCRs occurred in many donors.

With 60 Vbeta and 13 Jbeta primers, the PCR was carried out. Sequenced by immunoSEQ multiplex PCR; TCRdb stores in-frame clones only, minus some. The sample holds about 90,000 clones, 55% to 75% seen once. In this sample, this clone turned up a few times. The antigen remains unidentified. Material for sequencing was PBMCs. The receptor was derived from a woman aged 18 to 35 in good health and CMV-seropositive.

CDR3 region: CASSSGGSYNEQFF. CDR3 nucleotide sequence: TGTGCCAGCAGCTCGGGGGGGTCCTACAATGAGCAGTTCTTC. This rearrangement joins TRBV5-6 to TRBJ2-1, with TRBD2 matching 8 bases. V dropped 3 bases and J dropped 1; count of bases not matched to a gene: 0. The CDR3 totals 14 residues. Germline assignment: CDR1 SGHDT and CDR2 YYEEEE.